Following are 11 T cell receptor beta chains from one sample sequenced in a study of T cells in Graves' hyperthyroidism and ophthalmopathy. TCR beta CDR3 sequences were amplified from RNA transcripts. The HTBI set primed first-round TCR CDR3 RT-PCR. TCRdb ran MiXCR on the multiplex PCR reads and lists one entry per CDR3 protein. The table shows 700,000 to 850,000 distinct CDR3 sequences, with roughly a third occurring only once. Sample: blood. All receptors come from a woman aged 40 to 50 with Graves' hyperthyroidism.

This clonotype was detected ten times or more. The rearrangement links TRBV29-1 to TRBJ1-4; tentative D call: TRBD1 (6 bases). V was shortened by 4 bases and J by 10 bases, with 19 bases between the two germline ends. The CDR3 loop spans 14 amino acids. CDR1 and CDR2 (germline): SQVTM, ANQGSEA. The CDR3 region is CSVVNREEQGKLFF. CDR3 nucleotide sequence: TGCAGCGTTGTTAACAGGGAAGAACAGGGAAAACTGTTTTTT.

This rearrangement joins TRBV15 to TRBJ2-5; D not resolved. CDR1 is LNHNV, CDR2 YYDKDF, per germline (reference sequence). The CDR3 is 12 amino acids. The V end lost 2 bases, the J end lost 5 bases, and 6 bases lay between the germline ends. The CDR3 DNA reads TGTGCCACCAGCAGACAAATGGAGACCCAGTACTTC. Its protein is CATSRQMETQYF.

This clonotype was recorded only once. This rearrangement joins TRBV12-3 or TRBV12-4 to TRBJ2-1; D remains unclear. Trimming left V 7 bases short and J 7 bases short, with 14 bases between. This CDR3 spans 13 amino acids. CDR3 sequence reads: CASTTSGGNEQFF. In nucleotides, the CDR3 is TGTGCCAGCACAACTTCGGGTGGAAATGAGCAGTTCTTC.

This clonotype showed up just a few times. This CDR3 is CASSMAQGGVTEAFF. The CDR3 coding sequence is TGTGCCAGTAGTATGGCACAGGGGGGAGTCACTGAAGCTTTCTTT. The rearrangement links TRBV19 to TRBJ1-1; 8 nucleotides match TRBD1. Per the germline V gene, CDR1 is LNHDA and CDR2 is SQIVND (reference sequence). V gave up 3 bases and J gave up 4 bases; unmatched junction bases: 7. The CDR3 is made up of 15 amino acids.

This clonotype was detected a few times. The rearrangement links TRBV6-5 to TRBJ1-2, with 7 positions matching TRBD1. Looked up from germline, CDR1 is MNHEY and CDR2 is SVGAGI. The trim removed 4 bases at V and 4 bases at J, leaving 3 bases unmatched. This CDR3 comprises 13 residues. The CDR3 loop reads CASSFWTGYGYTF. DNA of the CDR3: TGTGCCAGCAGTTTCTGGACAGGCTATGGCTACACCTTC.

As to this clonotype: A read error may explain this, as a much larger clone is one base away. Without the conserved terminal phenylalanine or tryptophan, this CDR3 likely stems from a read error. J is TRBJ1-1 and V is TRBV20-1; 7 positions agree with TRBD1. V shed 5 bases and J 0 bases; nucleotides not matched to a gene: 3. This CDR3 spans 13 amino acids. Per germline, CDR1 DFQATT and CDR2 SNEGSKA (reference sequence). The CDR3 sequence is CSAAQGLNTEAFL. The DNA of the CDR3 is TGCAGTGCTGCACAGGGGCTGAACACTGAAGCTTTCCTT.

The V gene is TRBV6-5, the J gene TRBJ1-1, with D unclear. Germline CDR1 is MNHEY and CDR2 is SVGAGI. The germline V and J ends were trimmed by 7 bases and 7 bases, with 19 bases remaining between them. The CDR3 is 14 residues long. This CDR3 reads CASTRREVVGEAFF. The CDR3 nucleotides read TGTGCCAGCACCCGGCGGGAGGTAGTCGGTGAAGCTTTCTTT.

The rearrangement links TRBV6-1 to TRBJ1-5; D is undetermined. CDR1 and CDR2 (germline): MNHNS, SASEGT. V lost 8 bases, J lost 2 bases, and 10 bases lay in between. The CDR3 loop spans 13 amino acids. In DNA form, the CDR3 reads TGTGCCAGCGCCGGGGAGGGCAATCAGCCCCAGCATTTT. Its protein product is CASAGEGNQPQHF.

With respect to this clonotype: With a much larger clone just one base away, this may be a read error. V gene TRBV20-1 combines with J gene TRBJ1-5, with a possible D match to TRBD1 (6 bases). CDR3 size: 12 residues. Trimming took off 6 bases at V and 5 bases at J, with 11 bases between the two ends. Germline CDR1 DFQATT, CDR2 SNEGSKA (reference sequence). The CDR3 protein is CSAGRGHQPQHF. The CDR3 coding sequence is TGCAGTGCCGGGCGGGGGCATCAGCCCCAGCATTTT.

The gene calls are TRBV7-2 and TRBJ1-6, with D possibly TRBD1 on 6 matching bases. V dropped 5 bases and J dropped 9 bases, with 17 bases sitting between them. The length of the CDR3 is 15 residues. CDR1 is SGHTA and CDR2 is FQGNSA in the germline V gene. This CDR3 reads CASSERTGIVSPLHF. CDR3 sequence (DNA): TGTGCCAGCAGCGAAAGAACAGGGATTGTTTCACCCCTCCACTTT. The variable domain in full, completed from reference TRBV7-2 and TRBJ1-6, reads GAGVSQSPSNKVTEKGKDVELRCDPISGHTALYWYRQSLGQGLEFLIYFQGNSAPDKSGLPSDRFSAERTGGSVSTLTIQRTQQEDSAVYLCASSERTGIVSPLHFGNGTRLTVT.

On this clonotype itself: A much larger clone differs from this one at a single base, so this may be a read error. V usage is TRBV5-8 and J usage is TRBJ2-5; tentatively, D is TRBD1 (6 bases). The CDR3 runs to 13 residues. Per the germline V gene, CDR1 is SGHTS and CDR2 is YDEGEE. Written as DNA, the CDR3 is TGTGCCAGCACTGTTGGGGGACAAGAGACCCGGTACTTC. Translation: CASTVGGQETRYF.